This T cell receptor beta chain was profiled in a study of cytomegalovirus exposure and HLA in healthy donors. Some clones are missing from TCRdb's copy, which holds only in-frame ones; the method was immunoSEQ multiplex PCR. This sample has 150,000 to 200,000 clones; 88% occur once, and the top ten carry 2.5% to 3.5%. Specimen: PBMCs. This TCR was recovered from a young man in good health and CMV-seronegative.

In DNA form, the CDR3 reads TGCGCCAGCAGCCTGGACGGAGTAAGGACCTTC. It is translated as CASSLDGVRTF. V and J are TRBV5-1 and TRBJ1-2; D remains unclear. This CDR3 contains 11 residues. The V gene lost 4 bases and the J gene lost 14 bases, with 15 bases spanning the gap. The germline gives CDR1 SGHRS, CDR2 YFSETQ. The variable domain in full, with the rest retrieved from reference TRBV5-1 and TRBJ1-2, is KAGVTQTPRYLIKTRGQQVTLSCSPISGHRSVSWYQQTPGQGLQFLFEYFSETQRNKGNFPGRFSGRQFSNSRSEMNVSTLELGDSALYLCASSLDGVRTFGSGTRLTVV.